The 21 T cell receptor beta chains given below trace back to one sample, sequenced in a study of T cell changes during pregnancy in multiple sclerosis. Libraries were prepared by immunoSEQ multiplex PCR; TCRdb keeps only in-frame clonotypes and omits some of them. The data hold roughly 49,000 clones, with approximately 90% observed a single time. Source: CD4+ T cells from peripheral blood mononuclear cells, taken in the second trimester of pregnancy. Receptors originate from a female donor in good health, enrolled as a control in a pregnancy study.

This clone is labeled medium-sized. The chain links TRBV19 to TRBJ1-3, with 9 bases identical to TRBD1. CDR3 length equals 16 residues. Germline lookup yields CDR1 LNHDA and CDR2 SQIVND (reference sequence). Trimming at V came to 6 bases and at J to 2 bases, leaving 8 bases not matched to a gene. The DNA of the CDR3 is TGTGCCAGTAGGCCACAATACAGGGGGCCTGGAAACACCATATATTTT. The encoded protein is CASRPQYRGPGNTIYF.

V and J are TRBV11-3 and TRBJ2-1, with 9 nucleotides matching TRBD2. The CDR3 is made up of 16 amino acids. Looked up from germline, CDR1 is SGHNT and CDR2 is YENEEA. V shed 5 bases, J shed 7 bases, and the junction held 12 bases outside the gene matches. The CDR3: CASSPISGGSRNEQFF. Written as DNA, the CDR3 is TGTGCCAGCAGCCCCATTAGCGGGGGATCGCGGAATGAGCAGTTCTTC.

CDR3 in DNA: TGTGCCAGCAGCGCGATGACAGGGGACCCTGAAGCTTTCTTT. This sequence encodes CASSAMTGDPEAFF. The rearrangement links TRBV7-8 to TRBJ1-1; 8 nucleotides align to TRBD1. The CDR3 is 14 residues long. Germline CDR1 reads SGHVS; CDR2 reads FQNEAQ. Trimming removed 5 bases from V and 6 bases from J; junction bases left unmatched: 8.

The chain combines TRBV11-3 with TRBJ1-2, with a tentative D call TRBD1 (5 bases). The germline gives CDR1 SGHNT, CDR2 YENEEA. The CDR3 is 13 residues long. Trimming shortened V by 5 bases and J by 8 bases, and 15 bases separated the two germline ends. For the CDR3, the DNA is TGTGCCAGCAGCCCCGGAAGGGGTCGGGGCTACACCTTC. This gives the protein CASSPGRGRGYTF.

The rearrangement links TRBV5-1 to TRBJ1-5, with 12 bases lining up with TRBD1. V lost 5 bases, J lost 1 base, and 4 bases stayed unmatched. Germline lookup yields CDR1 SGHRS and CDR2 YFSETQ. CDR3 length: 16 residues. CDR3 in DNA: TGCGCCAGCAGTTCCGGGACAGGGGGCAGCAATCAGCCCCAGCATTTT. Translation: CASSSGTGGSNQPQHF.

The chain is built from TRBV2 and TRBJ2-2; 10 bases line up with TRBD1. CDR1 and CDR2 (germline): SNHLY, FYNNEI. The CDR3 spans 15 residues. The trim removed 3 bases at V and 6 bases at J, leaving 4 bases unmatched. CDR3 sequence (DNA): TGTGCCAGCAGTGACAGGGGACAGGGGCCCGGGGAGCTGTTTTTT. Protein product: CASSDRGQGPGELFF.

This rearrangement joins TRBV9 to TRBJ1-1; D may be TRBD1 (5 bases). V was cut by 3 bases and J by 0 bases, with 12 bases left in between. This CDR3 spans 15 amino acids. Germline V gene sequence: CDR1 SGDLS, CDR2 YYNGEE. The CDR3 spells CASSGDSYMNTEAFF. The CDR3 coding sequence is TGTGCCAGCAGCGGCGACAGCTACATGAACACTGAAGCTTTCTTT.

The V call is TRBV5-1, the J call TRBJ2-7, with D possibly TRBD2 on 5 matching bases. The CDR3 sequence is 16 residues long. V lost 3 bases and J lost 0, with 16 bases in between. Germline CDR1 reads SGHRS; CDR2 reads YFSETQ. Here the CDR3 reads CASSSLPRAYSYEQYF. CDR3 nucleotides: TGCGCCAGCAGCTCGCTACCGAGGGCTTACTCCTACGAGCAGTACTTC.

This rearrangement joins TRBV6-5 to TRBJ1-3, with D possibly being TRBD1 (5 bases). Germline CDR1 reads MNHEY; CDR2 reads SVGAGI. Trimming shortened V by 6 bases and J by 4 bases, and 13 bases separated the two germline ends. The CDR3 has 14 amino acids. The CDR3 loop reads CASRTGSIGNTIYF. CDR3 nucleotides: TGTGCCAGCAGAACAGGATCTATCGGAAACACCATATATTTT.

The genes are TRBV27 and TRBJ2-1; 10 positions match TRBD2. CDR1 and CDR2 (germline): MNHEY, SMNVEV (reference sequence). Unmatched junction bases numbered 1, after V lost 4 bases and J lost 4 bases. CDR3 length: 14 amino acids. CDR3 coding DNA: TGTGCCAGCAGTTCTAGCGGGGGATACAATGAGCAGTTCTTC. It yields the protein CASSSSGGYNEQFF.

The chain has TRBV13 and TRBJ1-2, with 8 bases lining up with TRBD1. V was pared by 5 bases and J by 9 bases, with 14 bases of the junction left unmatched. This CDR3 has 15 amino acids. The germline V gene encodes CDR1 PRHDT and CDR2 FYEKMQ (reference sequence). CDR3 coding DNA: TGTGCCAGCAGCATGGCCCGACAGGGGAGTAAAAGCTACACCTTC. It specifies CASSMARQGSKSYTF. Variable domain in full (rest from reference TRBV13 and TRBJ1-2): AAGVIQSPRHLIKEKRETATLKCYPIPRHDTVYWYQQGPGQDPQFLISFYEKMQSDKGSIPDRFSAQQFSDYHSELNMSSLELGDSALYFCASSMARQGSKSYTFGSGTRLTVV.

The chain joins TRBV14 to TRBJ2-2, with D possibly being TRBD1 (6 bases). V was trimmed by 1 base and J by 3 bases, leaving 18 bases between them. This CDR3 spans 18 amino acids. Germline CDR1 is SGHDN and CDR2 is FVKESK. CDR3 loop: CASSQVVRGRRDTGELFF. DNA for the CDR3: TGTGCCAGCAGCCAAGTGGTCAGGGGTCGCAGGGACACCGGGGAGCTGTTTTTT.

This chain links TRBV30 with TRBJ1-6; 11 bases align to TRBD1. Germline trimming cut 4 bases from V and 10 bases from J; bases unmatched to any gene: 9. The CDR3 is 15 amino acids. CDR1 and CDR2 (germline): GTSNPN, SVGIG (reference sequence). The chain's CDR3 is CAWKGGTGGNSPLHF. The CDR3 DNA sequence: TGTGCCTGGAAGGGGGGGACAGGGGGTAACTCACCCCTCCACTTT.

The chain recombines TRBV29-1 with TRBJ1-1; D gene unclear. This CDR3 comprises 13 residues. Germline V lookup: CDR1 SQVTM, CDR2 ANQGSEA. Trimming removed 3 bases from V and 1 base from J, with 9 bases in between. This chain's CDR3 is CSVEGRPNTEAFF. CDR3 in DNA: TGCAGCGTTGAGGGCAGACCGAACACTGAAGCTTTCTTT.

The chain links TRBV2 to TRBJ1-1; TRBD1 might be the D (5 bases). CDR1 and CDR2 (germline): SNHLY, FYNNEI. This CDR3 comprises 13 residues. Trimming stripped 4 bases from V and 5 bases from J, with 11 bases between. The CDR3 region is CASSVAGRTEAFF. The CDR3 nucleotides read TGTGCCAGCAGTGTGGCAGGGCGGACTGAAGCTTTCTTT.

This chain uses TRBV10-3 with TRBJ2-1, with 9 bases that match TRBD2. Germline assignment: CDR1 ENHRY and CDR2 SYGVKD. The CDR3 has 12 residues. V trimming: 6 bases; J trimming: 9 bases; junction bases outside the gene matches: 3. CDR3 DNA sequence: TGTGCCATCAGCCTAGCGGGGTCTGAGCAGTTCTTC. Translated, it gives CAISLAGSEQFF.

The chain uses TRBV2 and TRBJ2-7; 8 bases match TRBD2. Germline CDR1 is SNHLY and CDR2 is FYNNEI. The CDR3 runs 15 residues. V gave up 5 bases and J gave up 0 bases; unmatched junction bases: 6. The CDR3 protein is CASSKSGGLSYEQYF. The CDR3 DNA reads TGTGCCAGCAGTAAAAGCGGGGGCCTCTCCTACGAGCAGTACTTC.

This chain uses TRBV29-1 with TRBJ1-1; the match to TRBD1 covers 7 bases. Germline CDR1 and CDR2: SQVTM and ANQGSEA. The CDR3 spans 14 residues. V was clipped by 2 bases and J by 5 bases; unmatched bases: 8. CDR3 region: CSVEPGAGGTEAFF. The CDR3 nucleotides read TGCAGCGTTGAACCTGGGGCAGGGGGGACTGAAGCTTTCTTT.

The V gene is TRBV11-3, the J gene TRBJ2-3, with 11 bases aligning to TRBD2. V trimming: 3 bases; J trimming: 6 bases; junction bases outside the gene matches: 11. Germline CDR1 SGHNT, CDR2 YENEEA. This CDR3 has 17 amino acids. Here the CDR3 DNA reads TGTGCCAGCAGCTTCCTCCATGATAGCGGGGGGGCCGATACGCAGTATTTT. It codes for CASSFLHDSGGADTQYF.

The chain has TRBV6-5 and TRBJ1-1; 8 bases are shared with TRBD1. This CDR3 has 15 amino acids. V trimming: 1 base; J trimming: 4 bases; junction bases outside the gene matches: 5. CDR1 is MNHEY, CDR2 SVGAGI, per germline. CDR3 sequence: CASSYLTGEGTEAFF. CDR3 nucleotides: TGTGCCAGCAGTTACTTGACAGGGGAGGGCACTGAAGCTTTCTTT.

J is TRBJ1-1 and V is TRBV5-4; 7 bases agree with TRBD1. This CDR3 comprises 15 residues. V lost 0 bases and J lost 6; bases outside the gene matches: 8. The germline gives CDR1 SGHNT, CDR2 YYREEE (reference sequence). CDR3: CASSLASRGDAEAFF. CDR3 nucleotides: TGTGCCAGCAGCTTGGCCTCCAGGGGGGATGCTGAAGCTTTCTTT.